A selection of T cell receptor beta chains follows, all from one sample in a study of naive CD8 T cells in extremely preterm neonates. Assay used: immunoSEQ multiplex PCR; TCRdb lists only in-frame clones, some missing. The sample holds around 7,000 clones; just under 98% are singletons and the top ten take over 0.3%. Sequenced sample: naive CD8+ T cells from blood. The source of these receptors is a human donor in good health. Each CDR3 is given with its conserved first and last residue. A D gene is named only where the DNA matches it firmly.

d_call,v_call,cdr3_aa
TRBD2,TRBV25-1,CASSVEAGDHEQFF
.,TRBV10-3,CAISESRGIGDNEQFF
.,TRBV29-1,CSVEDLTKEGQGTEAFF
TRBD1,TRBV7-9,CASSLNSDRDGYTF
.,TRBV6-5,CASRGGVVGYTF
.,TRBV5-6,CASRFSNEQFF
TRBD1,TRBV5-5,CASSLVGTGNPNYGYTF
TRBD1,TRBV7-9,CASSPRQGASDEQFF
TRBD1,TRBV7-8,CASIEGTGAYGYTF
.,TRBV5-1,CASSLGQGPYEQYF
TRBD2,TRBV28,CASSLSSGSNNREYNEQFF
TRBD1,TRBV7-8,CASSFPGTDYGYTF
.,TRBV27,CASSTRFKGPRTEAFF
TRBD2,TRBV19,CASRGGVEDTQYF
.,TRBV5-6,CASSLAGGEQYF
.,TRBV7-9,CASSPGQGLYEQYF
TRBD2,TRBV29-1,CSVAEGTSGSNEQFF
TRBD2,TRBV4-1,CASSQAPGIGGETYNEQFF
TRBD1,TRBV30,CAWSSGQAPDTQYF
TRBD1,TRBV7-9,CASSTRTGGNTEAFF
TRBD2,TRBV9,CASSVRGTSGRAGNTGELFF
.,TRBV9,CASSVAGGDGQPQHF
TRBD2,TRBV19,CASSPFREDFYNEQFF
.,TRBV2,CASTFSGTLSYEQYF
.,TRBV2,CASLRGSPEAFF
.,TRBV5-6,CASSAIQDYEQYF